This entry lists 3 T cell receptor beta chains sequenced from one sample in a study of glioma-infiltrating T cells. The iRepertoire nested amplicon-rescue multiplex PCR amplified TCR alpha and beta CDR3s from RNA. TCRdb independently ran MiXCR on the multiplex PCR reads; one entry per CDR3 protein. The profile shows 150,000 to 200,000 distinct CDR3 sequences, about 47% of them singletons. Sequencing used glioma tissue, nonneoplastic brain tissue, or PBMCs (not recorded which). Source of these receptors: a human donor with low-grade glioma or glioblastoma, undergoing nonglioma brain surgery, or in good health (not recorded which).

This clonotype was recorded many times. The gene calls are TRBV27 and TRBJ2-1; D is uncertain. CDR1 MNHEY and CDR2 SMNVEV come from the germline V gene (reference sequence). This CDR3 has 13 amino acids. Trimming removed 2 bases at V and 6 bases at J, with 8 bases between. CDR3 protein: CASSLLGSNEQFF. CDR3 coding DNA: TGTGCCAGCAGTTTACTAGGAAGCAATGAGCAGTTCTTC.

This clonotype was detected many times. This chain uses TRBV28 with TRBJ2-5; the D gene is possibly TRBD2 (6 bases). The CDR3 extends over 14 amino acids. V lost 1 base and J 1 base, leaving 7 bases between the germline ends. Germline V CDR1 and CDR2: MDHEN, SYDVKM. CDR3 bases: TGTGCCAGCAGTTTATCGGGAGTCCAAGAGACCCAGTACTTC. Translated: CASSLSGVQETQYF.

Only a few counts were recorded for this clonotype. CDR3 sequence: CASSQVFRDPEQYF. In nucleotides, the CDR3 is TGTGCCAGCAGCCAAGTGTTCCGGGACCCCGAGCAGTACTTC. The chain carries TRBV4-2 and TRBJ2-7; either TRBD1 or TRBD2 may fit D (5 bases each). The CDR3 has 14 amino acids. V lost 1 base to trimming and J lost 6 bases, with 13 bases between them. Germline CDR1 and CDR2: LGHNA and YNFKEQ.